This TCR beta chain was profiled in a study of blood T cell repertoires in COVID-19. Turning to the study itself: COVID-19 samples, acute and convalescent, were from the United States, Italy and Spain. PBMCs, B-cell-depleted T cells, or T cells were the source of the cDNA or gDNA that made up the material.

V was clipped by 3 bases and J by 6 bases, with 12 bases between them. CDR1 is SGHNT, CDR2 YYREEE, per germline (reference sequence). This CDR3 spans 13 amino acids. TCRdb's copy holds only in-frame clones and misses some; the assay was immunoSEQ multiplex PCR. Of around 190,000 clones in the sample, approximately 85% were seen once. This chain links TRBV5-4 with TRBJ1-2; a weak D match, TRBD1 (5 bases). Material: peripheral blood. The sequence came from a woman aged 60 to 75 with acute or convalescent COVID-19. CDR3 sequence (DNA): TGTGCCAGCAGCTATAATTCAGGGAATGGCTACACCTTC. This translates into CASSYNSGNGYTF.